This T cell receptor (beta chain) originates from a study of CD8 T cells in ankylosing spondylitis. Germline V gene lookup returns CDR1 SQVTM and CDR2 ANQGSEA. The CDR3 consists of 14 residues. V lost 5 bases, J lost 9 bases, and 11 bases stayed unmatched. This clonotype was counted a few times. Its antigen remains unidentified. A quantitative 5'-RACE method, one with molecular barcodes, was used to make TCR beta libraries. TCRdb analysed the 5' RACE reads with MiXCR anew, one entry per CDR3 protein. The sample yields about 540,000 distinct CDR3 sequences, roughly an eighth seen once. Study results and caveats: Past research had described some motif variants in reactive arthritis synovial fluid and blood. A TCR beta motif made of fewer than ten highly homologous variants seemed typical of ankylosing spondylitis blood. Matched synovial fluid from ankylosing spondylitis patients was reported to be enriched for disease-linked clones.

The receptor's source is a male donor with ankylosing spondylitis. The sequenced sample was blood, either unsorted or a sorted T cell fraction (not recorded which). The chain is built from TRBV29-1 and TRBJ2-1; 9 nucleotides align to TRBD2. Here the CDR3 reads CSVRNSGSWGEQFF. The CDR3 DNA is TGCAGCGTTCGGAATAGCGGGAGCTGGGGTGAGCAGTTCTTC.